The 7 T cell receptor beta chains reported below all come from one sample, sequenced in a study of T cell responses to AZD1222 COVID-19 vaccine. Data came from immunoSEQ multiplex PCR; TCRdb stores just in-frame clones and leaves some out. The repertoire consists of 150,000 or so clones, with roughly 90% occurring once and the leading ten covering over 1.1%. Sample: peripheral blood, taken on day 0 of AZD1222 vaccination. Receptors originate from an adult in good health.

The gene calls are TRBV6-5 and TRBJ2-7; D unclear. This CDR3 is built from 15 residues. Per germline, CDR1 MNHEY and CDR2 SVGAGI. The germline V and J ends were trimmed by 4 bases and 2 bases, with 15 bases remaining between them. The CDR3 protein is CASSWVTRGTYEQYF. In DNA form, the CDR3 reads TGTGCCAGCAGTTGGGTGACGCGCGGTACCTACGAGCAGTACTTC.

CDR3 protein: CSVGAGRKLAGSYNEQFF. CDR3 bases: TGCAGCGTTGGGGCGGGACGTAAGCTAGCGGGATCTTACAATGAGCAGTTCTTC. The rearrangement joins TRBV29-1 to TRBJ2-1; TRBD2 agrees at 9 bases. The CDR3 is 18 amino acids. V was pared by 4 bases and J by 4 bases, with 17 bases of the junction left unmatched. The germline V gene encodes CDR1 SQVTM and CDR2 ANQGSEA.

The chain combines TRBV3-1 (or the pseudogene TRBV3-2) with TRBJ2-1; D uncertain. Trimming took 6 bases from V and 1 from J, leaving 13 bases between them. CDR3 size: 15 residues. Per germline, CDR1 LGHDT and CDR2 YNNKEL (reference sequence). In DNA form, the CDR3 reads TGTGCCAGCAGTTTATTAGAAGGGTCCTACAATGAGCAGTTCTTC. This gives the protein CASSLLEGSYNEQFF.

V and J are TRBV6-1 and TRBJ1-2, with 9 bases that match TRBD1. The V gene's germline CDR1 is MNHNS and CDR2 SASEGT. There are 19 residues in the CDR3. The ends lost 1 base at V and 4 bases at J; junction bases unmatched: 16. The CDR3, as DNA: TGTGCCAGCAGTGAAGGTTTCGGCCGGACAGGGGATATTGGCTATGGCTACACCTTC. Encoded protein: CASSEGFGRTGDIGYGYTF.

The gene calls are TRBV28 and TRBJ2-7, with 9 bases identical to TRBD2. The CDR3 covers 15 residues. Germline assignment: CDR1 MDHEN and CDR2 SYDVKM. J was trimmed by 2 bases and V by 3 bases; bases with no gene match: 5. The DNA for the CDR3 is TGTGCCAGCAGTTTCCCACTAGCGGGCACCTACGAGCAGTACTTC. Translated, it gives CASSFPLAGTYEQYF.

This clone turned up a few times. V is TRBV21-1 and J is TRBJ1-5; TRBD1, the table's D call, lacks a check against the DNA. TRBV21-1 is termed a pseudogene. The CDR3 runs to 15 residues. CDR3: CASSIRDRGSQPQHF. In DNA, the CDR3 is TGTGCCAGCAGCATACGGGACAGGGGAAGCCAGCCCCAGCATTTT.

The chain recombines TRBV5-1 with TRBJ2-5; a weak D match, TRBD2 (6 bases). V was clipped by 2 bases and J by 5 bases, with 10 bases between them. There are 13 residues in the CDR3. Germline CDR1 SGHRS, CDR2 YFSETQ. The CDR3 DNA is TGCGCCAGCAGCTTAGAGGGGAGGGAGACCCAGTACTTC. Amino acids: CASSLEGRETQYF.